This TCR beta chain was documented in a study of post-analysis software for immune sequencing data. Across the whole study: Progressive-relapsing, secondary progressive and relapsing-remitting multiple sclerosis were among the disease courses included. Study-level results: Patients with multiple sclerosis recorded significantly lower normalized Chao1 diversity than controls, the study found. The authors found that F measure strongly co-clustered same-batch samples.

The library was made from cDNA and included unique molecular identifiers. T cells numbering about 0.85 to 10 million yielded a few hundred thousand cDNA molecules. TCRdb passed the PCR reads through MiXCR, listing each CDR3 protein once. The sample contains 150,000 to 200,000 distinct CDR3 sequences, around 30% of which appear only once. In regard to this clonotype: Its antigen is still unknown.

Specimen: blood. The TCR sequence derives from a girl aged 10-17 years with multiple sclerosis.

CDR3 nucleotide sequence: TGCAGTGCTAGATGGGGACAGGGGGATCAGCCCCAGCATTTT. Translating it yields CSARWGQGDQPQHF. The chain employs TRBV20-1 and TRBJ1-5; 11 bases map to TRBD1. The germline V gene encodes CDR1 DFQATT and CDR2 SNEGSKA (reference sequence). The CDR3 extends over 14 amino acids. V dropped 2 bases and J dropped 5; count of bases not matched to a gene: 2.